Each of the 27 T cell receptor beta chains below was sequenced from the same sample in a study of T cells in Graves' hyperthyroidism and ophthalmopathy. The CDR3 regions of TCR beta were amplified from RNA transcripts. An initial round of RT-PCR targeting the TCR CDR3 relied on the HTBI primer set. A single record per CDR3 protein comes from TCRdb applying MiXCR to the multiplex PCR reads. The sample has fewer than 550,000 distinct CDR3 sequences, around a quarter seen once. Source material: blood. The receptor source for this set is a woman in her twenties or thirties with Graves' ophthalmopathy.

Ten or more counts support this clonotype. DNA of the CDR3: TGCAGTGCTAGAGATTGGGCCGGGACCCGCTATGGCTACACCTTC. This sequence encodes CSARDWAGTRYGYTF. V and J are TRBV20-1 and TRBJ1-2; weak D call: TRBD1 (5 bases). Per germline, CDR1 DFQATT and CDR2 SNEGSKA (reference sequence). V lost 0 bases and J 4 bases, leaving 15 bases between the germline ends. CDR3 size: 15 residues.

In its sample, this clonotype was seen many times. The rearrangement links TRBV6-1 to TRBJ2-7; no clear D gene. The CDR3 contains 11 residues. Germline CDR1 MNHNS, CDR2 SASEGT. The V and J ends lost 8 bases and 1 base respectively, with 6 bases between them. CDR3 coding DNA: TGTGCCAGCGGGCAGTCCTACGAGCAGTACTTC. As protein: CASGQSYEQYF.

DNA for the CDR3: TGTGCCAGCTCGAGGGACCCGAACACCGGGGAGCTGTTTTTT. Its protein product is CASSRDPNTGELFF. V and J are TRBV6-1 and TRBJ2-2, with D possibly called TRBD1 or TRBD2 (5 bases each). From germline, CDR1 is MNHNS and CDR2 SASEGT. The CDR3 has 14 residues. The ends were cut back, 8 bases at V and 0 bases at J, with 10 bases in the middle.

This clonotype has at least ten counts. The rearrangement uses TRBV14 and TRBJ2-7; TRBD2 matches 8 bases. The trim removed 0 bases at V and 9 bases at J, leaving 4 bases unmatched. The germline V gene encodes CDR1 SGHDN and CDR2 FVKESK. The CDR3 loop spans 13 amino acids. DNA for the CDR3: TGTGCCAGCAGCCAAGATCGGGGGACTAGGCAGTACTTC. Translating it yields CASSQDRGTRQYF.

The chain has TRBV18 and TRBJ2-5; D remains ambiguous. Germline V gives CDR1 KGHSH, CDR2 LQKENI. V was clipped by 4 bases and J by 3 bases, with 15 bases between them. This CDR3 contains 15 residues. The CDR3 loop reads CASSLPGSREETQYF. Written as DNA, the CDR3 is TGTGCCAGCTCACTCCCGGGCTCACGCGAAGAGACCCAGTACTTC.

The sample holds many counts of this clonotype. V and J are TRBV12-3 or TRBV12-4 and TRBJ2-5; D possibly corresponds to TRBD2 (5 bases). This CDR3 spans 14 amino acids. The V end was cut by 2 bases, the J end by 2 bases, with 9 bases between. The CDR3 region is CASSLSVAQETQYF. The CDR3 nucleotides are TGTGCCAGCAGTTTAAGTGTAGCGCAAGAGACCCAGTACTTC.

This clonotype was detected a few times. This sequence joins TRBV4-3 and TRBJ2-2; 12 bases fit TRBD1. The CDR3 is 16 residues long. Trimming cost V 4 bases and J 4 bases; bases outside gene matches: 4. Germline values: CDR1 LGHNA, CDR2 YSLEER. CDR3 region: CASSPGTGGITGELFF. The CDR3 DNA follows: TGCGCCAGCAGCCCCGGGACAGGGGGCATCACCGGGGAGCTGTTTTTT.

There are many counts of this clonotype. The rearrangement joins TRBV7-2 to TRBJ2-2; possibly TRBD2 for D (5 bases). V gave up 5 bases and J gave up 6 bases, with 16 bases separating them. This CDR3 has 15 residues. Germline CDR1 is SGHTA and CDR2 is FQGNSA. The CDR3 nucleotides are TGTGCCAGCAGCCTGACTGGACTGATGGCCGGGGAGCTGTTTTTT. Translation gives CASSLTGLMAGELFF.

The genes are TRBV11-2 and TRBJ2-7; TRBD1 aligns across 7 bases. The CDR3 covers 17 residues. Losses at the gene ends were 2 bases for V and 0 bases for J; bases not matched to a gene: 10. Germline CDR1 reads SGHAT; CDR2 reads FQNNGV. DNA for the CDR3: TGTGCCAGCAGCTTATTGGGGTTTTGGGACAGCTCCTACGAGCAGTACTTC. The encoded protein is CASSLLGFWDSSYEQYF.

The chain carries TRBV7-2 and TRBJ2-7, with a possible D match to TRBD1 (6 bases). Germline V gene data show CDR1 as SGHTA and CDR2 as FQGNSA. Trimming took off 0 bases at V and 2 bases at J, with 11 bases between the two ends. The CDR3 has 15 amino acids. CDR3 sequence: CASSLALQGTYEQYF. The CDR3 DNA sequence: TGTGCCAGCAGCTTAGCGCTCCAGGGGACCTACGAGCAGTACTTC.

This clonotype was counted at least ten times. The chain couples TRBV27 to TRBJ1-2; D perhaps matches TRBD1 (5 bases). CDR3 length: 17 amino acids. Germline CDR1 is MNHEY and CDR2 is SMNVEV (reference sequence). V was trimmed by 6 bases and J by 8 bases, leaving 28 bases between them. The chain's CDR3 is CASSPLAATQGRSGYTF. The CDR3 DNA follows: TGTGCCAGCAGCCCTTTGGCCGCAACCCAGGGCCGGAGCGGCTACACCTTC.

This clonotype was counted ten times or more. The chain combines TRBV6-5 with TRBJ1-5, with 9 nucleotides matching TRBD1. With V trimmed by 8 bases and J by 6 bases, 5 bases remained unmatched. Germline CDR1 is MNHEY and CDR2 is SVGAGI. The CDR3 covers 13 residues. The CDR3 coding sequence is TGTGCCAGCCGGACAGGGGACTTTCAGCCCCAGCATTTT. Its protein is CASRTGDFQPQHF.

This clonotype was seen many times. The genes are TRBV27 and TRBJ1-1; D might be TRBD1 (5 bases). There are 13 residues in the CDR3. CDR1 MNHEY and CDR2 SMNVEV come from the germline V gene (reference sequence). V lost 7 bases and J 5 bases, leaving 14 bases between the germline ends. The chain's CDR3 is CASMGDRMTEAFF. For the CDR3, the DNA is TGTGCCAGCATGGGGGATCGGATGACTGAAGCTTTCTTT.

This clonotype was found many times. CDR3 sequence reads: CASWGGPENYGYTF. As DNA, the CDR3 is TGTGCCAGTTGGGGGGGGCCGGAGAACTATGGCTACACCTTC. The chain uses TRBV12-3 or TRBV12-4 and TRBJ1-2; the D gene is possibly TRBD1 (6 bases). Between the trimmed V and J ends, which lost 9 bases and 2 bases, there was a span of 16 bases. The CDR3 is 14 amino acids.

This chain links TRBV6-5 with TRBJ2-5; D is possibly TRBD2 (6 bases). The V and J ends lost 0 bases and 3 bases respectively, with 17 bases between them. Germline values: CDR1 MNHEY, CDR2 SVGAGI. This CDR3 is 17 amino acids long. For the CDR3, the DNA is TGTGCCAGCAGTTACTCCGCGGCCAGCGGGTCTAAAGAGACCCAGTACTTC. Encoded protein: CASSYSAASGSKETQYF.

In this sample, this clonotype turned up many times. The V and J genes are TRBV29-1 and TRBJ2-2; tentative D call: TRBD2 (6 bases). Trimming stripped 7 bases from V and 3 bases from J, with 12 bases between. Germline V gives CDR1 SQVTM, CDR2 ANQGSEA. The CDR3 consists of 13 residues. The CDR3 DNA sequence: TGCAGCGGGGGCGGAGGGGACACCGGGGAGCTGTTTTTT. It yields the protein CSGGGGDTGELFF.

This clonotype was seen repeatedly, ten times or more. For the CDR3, the DNA is TGTGCCAGCAGTAGAGGGGCGAGGTACGAGCAGTACTTC. Amino acid sequence: CASSRGARYEQYF. The chain has TRBV6-2 or TRBV6-3 and TRBJ2-7; D is perhaps TRBD1 or TRBD2 (5 bases each). Germline V lookup: CDR1 MNHEY, CDR2 SVGEGT. Trimming shortened V by 5 bases and J by 4 bases, and 12 bases separated the two germline ends. The CDR3 contains 13 residues.

This clonotype was found many times. The J gene is TRBJ1-2, the V gene TRBV29-1; 8 bases agree with TRBD1. Trimming took 7 bases from V and 7 from J; bases not matched to a gene: 5. CDR1 and CDR2 (germline): SQVTM, ANQGSEA. The CDR3 has 11 amino acids. CDR3 bases: TGCAGCGAAGGACAGGGAAGTGGCTACACCTTC. Amino acid sequence: CSEGQGSGYTF.

Notes on this clonotype: A much larger clone sits a single nucleotide away, making a read error possible. The CDR3 ends on some other residue instead of the conserved phenylalanine or tryptophan, so this is likely a read error. The chain uses TRBV28 and TRBJ1-2; D unresolved. The V gene lost 4 bases and the J gene lost 8 bases, with 11 bases spanning the gap. The CDR3 loop spans 12 amino acids. The germline V gene encodes CDR1 MDHEN and CDR2 SYDVKM. CDR3 loop: CASSSYTMGYTY. The DNA for the CDR3 is TGTGCCAGCAGTTCCTATACTATGGGCTACACCTAC.

This clonotype has more than one count but fewer than ten. The junction and the germline gene differ at one end; a read error may be behind it. The chain recombines TRBV30 with TRBJ1-5; D gene uncertain. The CDR3 runs to 13 residues. The germline gives CDR1 GTSNPN, CDR2 SVGIG (reference sequence). The CDR3 protein is CAWSVRGNQLQHF. CDR3 in DNA: TGTGCCTGGAGTGTACGAGGGAATCAGCTCCAGCATTTT.

This clonotype was recorded many times. This sequence joins TRBV10-3 and TRBJ1-2; the match to TRBD1 covers 7 bases. The CDR3 runs 16 residues. The ends lost 3 bases at V and 8 bases at J; junction bases unmatched: 15. CDR1 and CDR2 (germline): ENHRY, SYGVKD. This CDR3 reads CAISDWQQDRSYGYTF. In DNA, the CDR3 is TGTGCCATCAGTGATTGGCAGCAGGACAGGTCATACGGCTACACCTTC.

This clonotype came up many times. This chain uses TRBV24-1 with TRBJ1-2; 8 nucleotides match TRBD1. With 0 bases clipped from V and 5 bases from J, the junction kept 25 bases outside the gene matches. Germline-derived CDR1 and CDR2 are KGHDR and SFDVKD. The CDR3 is made up of 22 amino acids. The CDR3 nucleotides read TGTGCCACCAGTGATTTGCAGAGCTCTTACAGGACAGGGCTGCCCCAGGCTTATGGCTACACCTTC. This encodes CATSDLQSSYRTGLPQAYGYTF.

This clonotype was found many times. The chain recombines TRBV5-1 with TRBJ2-7, with D maybe TRBD1 (5 bases). Looked up from germline, CDR1 is SGHRS and CDR2 is YFSETQ. V shed 2 bases and J shed 3 bases, with 9 bases lying between them. The CDR3 covers 13 residues. CDR3 amino acids: CASSFRVGYEQYF. DNA of the CDR3: TGCGCCAGCAGCTTCAGGGTCGGCTACGAGCAGTACTTC.

Many counts were recorded for this clonotype. This chain joins TRBV2 and TRBJ2-7; D is possibly TRBD1 (7 bases). V gave up 4 bases and J gave up 3 bases, with 13 bases separating them. This CDR3 spans 14 amino acids. Germline V lookup: CDR1 SNHLY, CDR2 FYNNEI. DNA for the CDR3: TGTGCCAGCAGTGTCGGCCAGGGGGGCTACGAGCAGTACTTC. Translated: CASSVGQGGYEQYF.

This clonotype was recorded at least ten times. The chain joins TRBV19 to TRBJ2-7; 7 nucleotides line up with TRBD1. The length of the CDR3 is 13 residues. CDR1 and CDR2 (germline): LNHDA, SQIVND (reference sequence). The trim removed 9 bases at V and 2 bases at J, leaving 7 bases unmatched. The CDR3, as DNA: TGTGCCAGCCGGGACAGCGGAACCTACGAGCAGTACTTC. As protein: CASRDSGTYEQYF. The entire variable domain, with the rest obtained from reference TRBV19 and TRBJ2-7, is as follows: DGGITQSPKYLFRKEGQNVTLSCEQNLNHDAMYWYRQDPGQGLRLIYYSQIVNDFQKGDIAEGYSVSREKKESFPLTVTSAQKNPTAFYLCASRDSGTYEQYFGPGTRLTVT.

The table lists this clonotype with many counts. J is TRBJ2-7 and V is TRBV2, with D perhaps being TRBD1 or TRBD2 (5 bases each). CDR3 length: 13 amino acids. CDR1 and CDR2 from the germline V gene are SNHLY and FYNNEI. V gave up 2 bases and J gave up 6 bases, with 11 bases separating them. CDR3 region: CASSERGSGEQYF. For the CDR3, the DNA is TGTGCCAGCAGTGAACGGGGCTCCGGCGAGCAGTACTTC.

About this clonotype itself: Just one base apart from a much larger clone, this may be a read error. The V call is TRBV9, the J call TRBJ1-1; the D is unclear. The CDR3 is made up of 13 amino acids. The germline V gene encodes CDR1 SGDLS and CDR2 YYNGEE. In DNA form, the CDR3 reads TGTGCCAGCAGCGTAGGAATGCACACTGAAGCTTGCTTT. Translation: CASSVGMHTEACF.